A single sample gave rise to the 26 T cell receptor beta chains below, sequenced in a study of cytomegalovirus exposure and HLA in healthy donors. Primers: 60 Vbeta forward and 13 Jbeta reverse. The assay was immunoSEQ multiplex PCR, and TCRdb's table has in-frame clones only and misses some. This table has 80,000 to 100,000 clones, under 85% appearing once. Sequenced sample: PBMCs. Every receptor here comes from a man between 18 and 35 years old in good health and CMV-seropositive.

The chain employs TRBV27 and TRBJ2-1; no clear D. Germline V gives CDR1 MNHEY, CDR2 SMNVEV (reference sequence). This CDR3 has 13 amino acids. With 2 bases removed from V and 3 bases from J, the gap between germline ends came to 5 bases. The CDR3 nucleotides are TGTGCCAGCAGTTTACTAGACTACAATGAGCAGTTCTTC. Encoded protein: CASSLLDYNEQFF.

This rearrangement joins TRBV7-6 to TRBJ2-7; possibly TRBD2 for D (6 bases). V was pared by 1 base and J by 0 bases, with 10 bases between. The CDR3 covers 15 residues. Germline loops: CDR1 SGHVS, CDR2 FNYEAQ. In DNA form, the CDR3 reads TGTGCCAGCAGCTTAGGCCGGGGGATCTCCTACGAGCAGTACTTC. Its translation: CASSLGRGISYEQYF.

In this sample, this clone turned up a few times. The genes are TRBV5-1 and TRBJ1-2; a possible D gene is TRBD1 (5 bases). The CDR3 length is 13 residues. Trimming removed 5 bases at V and 6 bases at J, with 14 bases between. CDR1 and CDR2 from the germline V gene are SGHRS and YFSETQ. The CDR3 reads CASRQTLDNGYTF. For the CDR3, the DNA is TGCGCCAGCAGGCAAACTTTGGACAATGGCTACACCTTC.

This chain links TRBV10-2 with TRBJ2-7; TRBD2 is a possible D gene (5 bases). Germline V gene lookup returns CDR1 WSHSY and CDR2 SAAADI. Deletions cut 4 bases from V and 2 bases from J, with 9 bases between. The CDR3 is made up of 13 amino acids. The CDR3 here is CASSGGRTYEQYF. The CDR3 nucleotides read TGCGCCAGCAGTGGAGGGAGAACCTACGAGCAGTACTTC.

The rearrangement joins TRBV7-2 to TRBJ1-1; no clear D. This CDR3 has 15 residues. The germline V and J ends were trimmed by 1 base and 1 base, with 10 bases remaining between them. Germline V gene data show CDR1 as SGHTA and CDR2 as FQGNSA. The CDR3, as DNA: TGTGCCAGCAGCTTAGGGGCCGGGAGGAACACTGAAGCTTTCTTT. Residues: CASSLGAGRNTEAFF.

The V gene is TRBV18, the J gene TRBJ2-4; TRBD2 matches at 13 bases. The trim removed 2 bases at V and 4 bases at J, leaving 2 bases unmatched. Germline V gives CDR1 KGHSH, CDR2 LQKENI. This CDR3 is 16 amino acids long. The CDR3 reads CASSPILAGGKNIQYF. The DNA for the CDR3 is TGTGCCAGCTCACCAATACTAGCGGGGGGGAAAAACATTCAGTACTTC.

The gene calls are TRBV28 and TRBJ1-6; D is ambiguous. V lost 7 bases to trimming and J lost 0 bases, with 13 bases between them. The CDR3 spans 16 residues. CDR1 and CDR2 (germline): MDHEN, SYDVKM. CDR3 in amino acids: CASTIRGFSYNSPLHF. Here the CDR3 DNA reads TGTGCCAGCACCATCCGAGGGTTCTCCTATAATTCACCCCTCCACTTT.

V is TRBV15 and J is TRBJ1-1; the D is unclear. The CDR3 is 14 residues long. The V gene's germline CDR1 is LNHNV and CDR2 YYDKDF (reference sequence). V shed 5 bases and J shed 4 bases, with 14 bases lying between them. For the CDR3, the DNA is TGTGCCACCAGCCCCCAATCTTCCGGCACTGAAGCTTTCTTT. Translated: CATSPQSSGTEAFF.

In this sample, this clone turned up a few times. The rearrangement links TRBV5-6 to TRBJ1-5; no definite D call. Trimming stripped 0 bases from V and 3 bases from J, with 10 bases between. Germline values: CDR1 SGHDT, CDR2 YYEEEE. This CDR3 has 15 amino acids. This CDR3 reads CASSLGGSLNQPQHF. Written as DNA, the CDR3 is TGTGCCAGCAGCTTGGGCGGTTCCCTCAATCAGCCCCAGCATTTT.

The rearrangement uses TRBV2 and TRBJ1-2; 8 bases map to TRBD1. Unmatched junction bases numbered 6, after V lost 9 bases and J lost 6 bases. CDR1 is SNHLY and CDR2 is FYNNEI in the germline V gene. CDR3 length equals 12 residues. In DNA, the CDR3 is TGTGCCAGTCACCAGGGGGCCGATGGCTACACCTTC. Translating it yields CASHQGADGYTF.

Ten or more counts support this clone. This chain connects TRBV2 to TRBJ1-1; 7 nucleotides align to TRBD1. The CDR3 runs 15 residues. Germline V lookup: CDR1 SNHLY, CDR2 FYNNEI. V dropped 5 bases and J dropped 3; count of bases not matched to a gene: 9. CDR3 amino acids: CASSPSWDRHTEAFF. Written as DNA, the CDR3 is TGTGCCAGCAGTCCTTCCTGGGACAGACACACTGAAGCTTTCTTT.

The chain employs TRBV4-2 and TRBJ2-1, with D hard to call. The germline CDR1 and CDR2 sequences are LGHNA and YNFKEQ. Trimming pared 0 bases from V and 5 bases from J, leaving 8 bases between. This CDR3 region has 14 residues. Here the CDR3 reads CASSQERVNNEQFF. The DNA for the CDR3 is TGTGCCAGCAGCCAAGAAAGAGTAAACAATGAGCAGTTCTTC.

V gene TRBV5-6 combines with J gene TRBJ1-4, with TRBD1 matching over 7 bases. Losses at the gene ends were 2 bases for V and 6 bases for J; bases not matched to a gene: 4. CDR1 and CDR2 from the germline V gene are SGHDT and YYEEEE. The CDR3 extends over 14 amino acids. CDR3 in DNA: TGTGCCAGCAGCTTTGACAGGGTGGATGAAAAACTGTTTTTT. Encoded protein: CASSFDRVDEKLFF.

V and J are TRBV7-2 and TRBJ1-1, with a weak D call TRBD1 (5 bases). The CDR3 length is 13 residues. V was pared by 1 base and J by 8 bases, with 11 bases between. Germline lookup yields CDR1 SGHTA and CDR2 FQGNSA. The CDR3 sequence is CASSLGGSREAFF. CDR3 bases: TGTGCCAGCAGCTTAGGGGGCAGCCGCGAAGCTTTCTTT.

V is TRBV10-2 and J is TRBJ2-7, with D perhaps TRBD1 (6 bases). The CDR3 contains 16 residues. Germline lookup yields CDR1 WSHSY and CDR2 SAAADI. Deletions cut 4 bases from V and 0 bases from J, with 16 bases between. The CDR3 DNA reads as TGCGCCAGCAGTGCACCGGACAGACCTAGCTCCTACGAGCAGTACTTC. Residues: CASSAPDRPSSYEQYF.

This clone was seen just once. V and J are TRBV2 and TRBJ2-1; 8 nucleotides align to TRBD1. J lost 5 bases, V lost 7 bases, and 10 bases had no gene match. The CDR3 runs to 15 residues. Germline loops: CDR1 SNHLY, CDR2 FYNNEI. The CDR3 sequence: CASIVYPGQDNEQFF. The CDR3 coding sequence is TGTGCCAGCATAGTTTACCCGGGACAGGACAATGAGCAGTTCTTC.

The chain links TRBV14 to TRBJ1-1; D may be TRBD1 (5 bases). Germline V gene sequence: CDR1 SGHDN, CDR2 FVKESK. The V end was cut by 3 bases, the J end by 5 bases, with 13 bases between. The CDR3 is 14 amino acids. CDR3 sequence: CASSHNRIGTEAFF. CDR3 DNA: TGTGCCAGCAGCCATAACAGGATTGGGACTGAAGCTTTCTTT.

The chain recombines TRBV7-6 with TRBJ2-7, with D perhaps matching TRBD2 (6 bases). The CDR3 is 16 residues long. CDR1 is SGHVS, CDR2 FNYEAQ, per germline. V was trimmed by 2 bases and J by 3 bases, leaving 17 bases between them. CDR3 sequence: CASSLFAGTGDYEQYF. The DNA for the CDR3 is TGTGCCAGCAGCTTATTTGCCGGGACGGGAGACTACGAGCAGTACTTC.

Comment on this clone: Germline and junction disagree at one end, which may indicate a read error. V gene TRBV29-1 combines with J gene TRBJ2-1; TRBD2 agrees at 16 bases. This CDR3 spans 18 amino acids. CDR1 and CDR2 from the germline V gene are SQVTM and ANQGSEA. Here the CDR3 DNA reads TGCAGCGTTGAAGGGTCAATGGGACTAGCGGGGGGGAATAAGCTGGCGATCTTC. It codes for CSVEGSMGLAGGNKLAIF.

The rearrangement joins TRBV2 to TRBJ2-7; a possible D gene is TRBD1 (5 bases). CDR1 SNHLY and CDR2 FYNNEI come from the germline V gene. Between the trimmed V and J ends, which lost 6 bases and 7 bases, there was a span of 19 bases. This CDR3 contains 14 residues. The CDR3 nucleotides read TGTGCCAGCAGGGGGCAGCCTAATGTGAGGGAGCAGTACTTC. It encodes CASRGQPNVREQYF.

The chain joins TRBV27 to TRBJ1-5; perhaps TRBD1 as D (5 bases). The CDR3 runs to 14 residues. Germline lookup yields CDR1 MNHEY and CDR2 SMNVEV (reference sequence). Trimming cost V 6 bases and J 4 bases, with 13 bases left between them. Here the CDR3 reads CASSPIGANQPQHF. The CDR3 nucleotides read TGTGCCAGCAGCCCGATTGGGGCAAATCAGCCCCAGCATTTT.

This chain connects TRBV27 to TRBJ2-1, with TRBD1 as a possible D gene (6 bases). Germline values: CDR1 MNHEY, CDR2 SMNVEV (reference sequence). V lost 10 bases and J lost 1, with 11 bases in between. The CDR3 has 13 amino acids. The CDR3 bases are TGTGCCACCCGACAGGCTTCCTACAATGAGCAGTTCTTC. Its translation is CATRQASYNEQFF.

This chain joins TRBV6-5 and TRBJ2-7, with unresolved D. V lost 0 bases and J lost 3, with 6 bases in between. CDR1 MNHEY and CDR2 SVGAGI come from the germline V gene. This CDR3 spans 13 amino acids. In DNA form, the CDR3 reads TGTGCCAGCAGTTACTCCCCCAGCTACGAGCAGTACTTC. It translates to CASSYSPSYEQYF.

This chain links TRBV6-1 with TRBJ2-5; TRBD2 aligns across 8 bases. Losses at the gene ends were 4 bases for V and 5 bases for J; bases not matched to a gene: 15. This CDR3 is 17 amino acids long. Germline V CDR1 and CDR2: MNHNS, SASEGT. The CDR3 region is CASSVLAGRGDDETQYF. In DNA, the CDR3 is TGTGCCAGCAGTGTACTAGCAGGGCGGGGGGATGATGAGACCCAGTACTTC.

This clone has more than one count but fewer than ten. The CDR3 bases are TGTGCCACCATGACAGGGAAAGTAGCCCCCGGTGAGCAGTTCTTC. This sequence encodes CATMTGKVAPGEQFF. The chain uses TRBV2 and TRBJ2-1, with TRBD1 identical over 7 bases. Germline lookup yields CDR1 SNHLY and CDR2 FYNNEI. Trimming removed 10 bases from V and 9 bases from J; junction bases left unmatched: 18. This CDR3 contains 15 residues.

The genes are TRBV27 and TRBJ1-5, with D perhaps matching TRBD1 (5 bases). The CDR3 sequence is 14 residues long. The V gene lost 5 bases and the J gene lost 1 base, with 9 bases spanning the gap. Germline CDR1 is MNHEY and CDR2 is SMNVEV (reference sequence). The CDR3 spells CASSRGISNQPQHF. In nucleotides, the CDR3 is TGTGCCAGCAGTAGGGGTATAAGCAATCAGCCCCAGCATTTT.